These T cell receptor beta chains were read from a single sample in a study of blood T cells in healthy people across ages. TCRdb used MiXCR to reprocess the 5' RACE reads, holding one entry per CDR3 protein. The sample includes hundreds of thousands of distinct CDR3 sequences, around 68% of them seen just once. Sequencing input: blood. The receptors here all came from a man aged 30 to 39 in good health. Both conserved end residues are part of each CDR3. D genes are given only for firm matches. Rows give clone size only sometimes, using once, few, many, or a class for an expanded clone.

few	TRBV20-1	15	NA	TRBJ1-5	CSASPGGGSNQPQHF	TGCAGTGCCAGCCCTGGGGGCGGTAGCAATCAGCCCCAGCATTTT
NA	TRBV20-1	13	NA	TRBJ2-7	CSAKDGRHYEQYF	TGCAGTGCTAAAGACGGTCGCCACTACGAGCAGTACTTC
NA	TRBV5-1	16	TRBD2	TRBJ2-3	CASSFRAGEITDTQYF	TGCGCCAGCAGCTTTCGAGCGGGGGAGATCACAGATACGCAGTATTTT
NA	TRBV29-1	15	NA	TRBJ1-2	CSVEGNGAQSYGYTF	TGCAGCGTTGAGGGGAACGGGGCTCAGAGCTATGGCTACACCTTC
NA	TRBV7-2	14	TRBD2	TRBJ2-3	CASSQTRLAGVQYF	TGTGCCAGCAGCCAAACCCGGCTAGCGGGGGTGCAGTATTTT
NA	TRBV28	16	TRBD2	TRBJ2-1	CASSLGLAGNYNEQFF	TGTGCCAGCAGTTTGGGACTAGCGGGGAACTACAATGAGCAGTTCTTC
NA	TRBV28	14	NA	TRBJ2-7	CASSRTVSSYEQYF	TGTGCCAGCAGTCGGACGGTCAGCTCCTACGAGCAGTACTTC
NA	TRBV9	15	TRBD1	TRBJ2-1	CASSANPGQGYEQFF	TGTGCCAGCAGCGCCAACCCGGGACAGGGCTACGAGCAGTTCTTC
NA	TRBV15	14	NA	TRBJ1-6	CATSRGFRDSPLHF	TGTGCCACCAGCAGGGGATTCAGGGATTCACCCCTCCACTTT
many	TRBV6-2/TRBV6-3	11	NA	TRBJ2-7	CASSFYYEQYF	TGTGCCAGCAGTTTTTACTACGAGCAGTACTTC
NA	TRBV12-3/TRBV12-4	12	TRBD2	TRBJ2-5	CASSATGREQYF	TGTGCCAGCAGCGCTACTGGGAGGGAGCAGTACTTC
NA	TRBV2	13	NA	TRBJ1-1	CASSWGPTGGAFF	TGTGCCAGCAGTTGGGGCCCCACCGGGGGGGCTTTCTTT
once	TRBV20-1	12	NA	TRBJ2-2	CSAKLGPGELFF	TGCAGTGCAAAACTAGGTCCCGGGGAGCTGTTTTTT
NA	TRBV20-1	15	NA	TRBJ2-7	CSAREIGPRIYERYF	TGCAGTGCTAGAGAGATTGGGCCACGGATCTACGAGCGGTACTTC
NA	TRBV6-1	14	NA	TRBJ1-5	CASSPRISNQPQHF	TGTGCCAGCAGTCCACGGATTAGCAATCAGCCCCAGCATTTT
NA	TRBV2	16	NA	TRBJ1-5	CASSTRSQGSNQPQHF	TGTGCCAGCAGCACCCGGTCTCAGGGAAGCAATCAGCCCCAGCATTTT
NA	TRBV12-3/TRBV12-4	17	NA	TRBJ2-5	CASSSTRREGLWGTQYF	TGTGCCAGCAGCTCCACCCGAAGGGAAGGGTTATGGGGGACCCAGTACTTC
NA	TRBV4-3	16	TRBD1	TRBJ2-2	CASSQAGTGNTGELFF	TGCGCCAGCAGCCAGGCGGGGACAGGGAACACCGGGGAGCTGTTTTTT
few	TRBV20-1	14	TRBD1	TRBJ1-6	CSARERDRVYTLHF	TGCAGTGCTAGAGAACGGGACAGGGTGTATACCCTCCACTTT
NA	TRBV9	14	NA	TRBJ2-5	CASSGGGPQETQYF	TGTGCCAGCAGCGGGGGGGGCCCCCAAGAGACCCAGTACTTC
NA	TRBV20-1	18	NA	TRBJ2-1	CSARSLDEGGSSYNEQFF	TGCAGTGCTAGATCCCTTGATGAGGGGGGGAGCTCCTACAATGAGCAGTTCTTC
NA	TRBV6-2/TRBV6-3	16	TRBD2	TRBJ2-1	CASSYRLAGGKDEQFF	TGTGCCAGCAGTTATAGACTAGCGGGGGGCAAGGATGAGCAGTTCTTC
NA	TRBV7-2	16	NA	TRBJ1-6	CASSLDSGSYNSPLHF	TGTGCCAGCAGCTTAGATTCCGGCTCCTATAATTCACCCCTCCACTTT
NA	TRBV20-1	15	NA	TRBJ2-2	CSASVQGEGTGELFF	TGCAGTGCTAGTGTCCAGGGCGAGGGCACCGGGGAGCTGTTTTTT